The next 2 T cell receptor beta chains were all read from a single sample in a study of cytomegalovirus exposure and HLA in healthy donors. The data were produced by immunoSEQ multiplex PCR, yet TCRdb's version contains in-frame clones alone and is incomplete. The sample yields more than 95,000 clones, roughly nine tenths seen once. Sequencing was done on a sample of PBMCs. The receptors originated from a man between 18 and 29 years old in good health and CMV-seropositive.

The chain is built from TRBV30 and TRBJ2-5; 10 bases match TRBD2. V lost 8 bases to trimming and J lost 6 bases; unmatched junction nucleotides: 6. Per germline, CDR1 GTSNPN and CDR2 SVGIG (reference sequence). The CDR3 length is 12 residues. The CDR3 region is CARRTSGKTQYF. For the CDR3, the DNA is TGTGCCCGACGGACTAGCGGAAAGACCCAGTACTTC.

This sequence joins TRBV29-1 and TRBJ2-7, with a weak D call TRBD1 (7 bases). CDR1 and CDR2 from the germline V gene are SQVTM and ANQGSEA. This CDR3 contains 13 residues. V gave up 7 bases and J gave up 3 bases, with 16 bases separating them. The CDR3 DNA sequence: TGCAGCGCCCACCTCAGGGGGGACTACGAGCAGTACTTC. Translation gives CSAHLRGDYEQYF.